Below, one T cell receptor (beta chain) is given with its context. This clone's antigen is unknown. The input lacks base qualities; no much larger clone sits a single base away. Library generation was performed with the immunoSEQ multiplex PCR assay. TCRdb obtained this table from immuneACCESS and retained in-frame rearrangements with V and J assigned. These tables miss some clones; where compared with another copy, unresolved V genes account for less than half of the shortfall, and the remainder is unexplained. The sample has some 64,000 clones on record, 90% of them singletons. The ten largest clonotypes hold about 2.1% of the sample. Looking up the germline V gene yields CDR1 MNHNS and CDR2 SASEGT. Trimming leaves V shorter by 7 bases and J shorter by 4 bases, with the junction holding 11 bases beyond the gene matches. Taken from cysteine to phenylalanine, the CDR3 has 15 residues. Solely the CDR3 DNA is kept, with 45 bases framed from the first base.

This entry belongs to a study of T cell changes during pregnancy in multiple sclerosis (dated by TCRdb to the late 2010s). Concerning the study at large: The study examined how the T cell repertoire changed over the course of pregnancy in women with multiple sclerosis.

The chain employs TRBV6-1 and TRBJ1-2; the central 8 bases match TRBD1. The TCR was taken from a female donor in good health, enrolled as a control in a pregnancy study. Source: peripheral blood, taken in the second trimester of pregnancy. The bases read TGTGCCAGCATCATGTCAGGGGGCGCGGGCTATGGCTACACCTTC. This translates into CASIMSGGAGYGYTF.